This record concerns one T cell receptor beta chain sequence. Its antigen is as yet unknown. The sample carries other DNA sequences with the same CDR3. Method: immunoSEQ multiplex PCR; TCRdb's copy keeps in-frame clones and lacks some. The sample yields 1,500 or so clones, 82% seen once. The entry originates in a study of chemoradiotherapy in HPV16-positive cancers. Study context: Candidate HPV-specific T-cell clones and common TCR motifs came from functional assays in a couple of HPV16-positive patients. Findings of the study overall: For HPV16-positive patients, expanding HPV-responsive T cells associated with longer recurrence-free survival. During treatment, candidate HPV-specific clones and E7-related motifs expanded in tumor.

Repeated repertoire sampling spanned the course of chemoradiotherapy. The clonotype comes from a human donor with HPV-associated anogenital cancer. The sequencing here drew on tumor tissue, taken from a patient who underwent chemoradiotherapy.

The CDR3 DNA reads TGTGCCAGCAGTTTCCAGGGAGCGGGCAATCAGCCCCAGCATTTT. It is translated as CASSFQGAGNQPQHF. The rearrangement joins TRBV27 to TRBJ1-5, with TRBD1 as a possible D gene (5 bases). This CDR3 is 15 amino acids long. The germline V gene encodes CDR1 MNHEY and CDR2 SMNVEV (reference sequence). Trimming took 3 bases from V and 2 from J, leaving 11 bases between them.